This T cell receptor beta chain was captured in a study of blood T cell repertoires in COVID-19. This CDR3 comprises 16 residues. From germline, CDR1 is MNHEY and CDR2 SVGEGT. Trimming cost V 5 bases and J 4 bases, with 18 bases left between them. The data were produced by immunoSEQ multiplex PCR, yet TCRdb's version contains in-frame clones alone and is incomplete. This sample has 70,000 to 80,000 clones, with less than 95% found just once. The sequencing input was peripheral blood. This TCR was recovered from a woman aged 55-70 years with active COVID-19. The genes are TRBV6-2 or TRBV6-3 and TRBJ1-3; D ambiguous. The DNA for the CDR3 is TGTGCCAGCAGTCCATCTTACGGGATCCCCGGAAACACCATATATTTT. This gives the protein CASSPSYGIPGNTIYF.